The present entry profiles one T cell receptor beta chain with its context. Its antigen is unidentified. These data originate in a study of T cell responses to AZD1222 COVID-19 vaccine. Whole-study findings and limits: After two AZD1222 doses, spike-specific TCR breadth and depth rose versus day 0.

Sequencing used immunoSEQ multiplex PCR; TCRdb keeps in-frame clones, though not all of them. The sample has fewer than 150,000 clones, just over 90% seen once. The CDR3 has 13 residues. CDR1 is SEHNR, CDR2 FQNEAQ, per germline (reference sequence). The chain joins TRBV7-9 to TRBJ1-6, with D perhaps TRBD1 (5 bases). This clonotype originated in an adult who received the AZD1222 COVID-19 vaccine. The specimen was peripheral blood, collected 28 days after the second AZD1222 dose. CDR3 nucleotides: TGTGCGGTAGGAAGGGGTGAGGGTTCACCCCTCCACTTT. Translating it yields CAVGRGEGSPLHF. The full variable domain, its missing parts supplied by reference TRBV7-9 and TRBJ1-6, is DTGVSQNPRHKITKRGQNVTFRCDPISEHNRLYWYRQTLGQGPEFLTYFQNEAQLEKSRLLSDRFSAERPKGSFSTLEIQRTEQGDSAMYLCAVGRGEGSPLHFGNGTRLTVT.